The 24 T cell receptor beta chains in this list originate from one sample, sequenced in a study of T cell repertoires in cytomegalovirus infection. For these TCRs, the target antigens are not known. Via MiXCR, TCRdb re-called the reads, giving one row per CDR3 protein. The table includes approximately 990,000 distinct CDR3 sequences, 31% detected once. This specimen was cultured CD8+ T cells from PBMCs, taken from culture after CMV antigen stimulation. The receptors originated from a human donor in good health (CMV status not recorded). Some clones in this sample may be carry-over from other donors' samples.

With regard to this clonotype: A much larger clone lies one base from this, so it may be a read error. The J gene is TRBJ2-1, the V gene TRBV7-6, with D unclear. The CDR3 consists of 15 residues. Germline V gene lookup returns CDR1 SGHVS and CDR2 FNYEAQ. The CDR3 here is CVSSLVAVLYNEQFF. Written as DNA, the CDR3 is TGTGTCAGCAGCTTAGTGGCAGTTCTATACAATGAGCAGTTCTTC.

This clonotype was seen a single time. The chain couples TRBV27 to TRBJ2-4; the match to TRBD2 covers 8 bases. The CDR3 extends over 20 amino acids. Germline CDR1 reads MNHEY; CDR2 reads SMNVEV (reference sequence). V lost 5 bases to trimming and J lost 8 bases; unmatched junction nucleotides: 26. CDR3: CASSPAQVSGDLSQRDIQYF. DNA for the CDR3: TGTGCCAGCAGTCCCGCGCAGGTTAGCGGGGACCTTAGCCAAAGGGACATTCAGTACTTC.

There are many counts of this clonotype. The chain employs TRBV27 and TRBJ2-7; a possible D gene is TRBD1 (6 bases). CDR1 and CDR2 (germline): MNHEY, SMNVEV (reference sequence). The V end lost 4 bases, the J end lost 1 base, and 11 bases lay between the germline ends. The CDR3 contains 14 residues. CDR3 loop: CASSSRQESYEQYF. The CDR3 DNA sequence: TGTGCCAGCAGTTCGCGACAGGAGTCCTACGAGCAGTACTTC.

The chain links TRBV9 to TRBJ2-1; D might be TRBD1 (6 bases). This CDR3 comprises 14 residues. The V gene's germline CDR1 is SGDLS and CDR2 YYNGEE. Between the trimmed V and J ends, which lost 0 bases and 7 bases, there was a span of 11 bases. The CDR3 nucleotides read TGTGCCAGCAGCGTAGGAGTCCAGGGGAATGAGCAGTTCTTC. Its translation: CASSVGVQGNEQFF.

The rearrangement uses TRBV7-3 and TRBJ2-2; D is unclear. The CDR3 covers 15 residues. From germline, CDR1 is SGHTA and CDR2 FQGTGA. V shed 3 bases and J shed 0 bases, with 8 bases lying between them. CDR3 coding DNA: TGTGCCAGCAGCTTGATAGGGTCGAACACCGGGGAGCTGTTTTTT. Its translation is CASSLIGSNTGELFF. The variable domain in full, with the rest retrieved from reference TRBV7-3 and TRBJ2-2, is GAGVSQTPSNKVTEKGKYVELRCDPISGHTALYWYRQSLGQGPEFLIYFQGTGAADDSGLPNDRFFAVRPEGSVSTLKIQRTERGDSAVYLCASSLIGSNTGELFFGEGSRLTVL.

This chain links TRBV5-6 with TRBJ1-6; D unresolved. CDR1 SGHDT and CDR2 YYEEEE come from the germline V gene. The CDR3 extends over 13 amino acids. Trimming cost V 2 bases and J 7 bases, with 7 bases left between them. The CDR3 DNA reads TGTGCCAGCAGCTTCCAGGTGAATTCACCCCTCCACTTT. This encodes CASSFQVNSPLHF.

The chain uses TRBV25-1 and TRBJ2-1, with 8 positions matching TRBD2. Per the germline V gene, CDR1 is MGHDK and CDR2 is SYGVNS. The CDR3 is 14 amino acids. J lost 8 bases, V lost 6 bases, and 9 bases had no gene match. In nucleotides, the CDR3 is TGTGCCAGCAGCGGGGGGGGACCTCCGGATGAGCAGTTCTTC. This translates into CASSGGGPPDEQFF.

This clonotype was detected many times. CDR3 sequence: CASSPFSGVFSEQYV. DNA of the CDR3: TGTGCCAGCAGTCCGTTCAGTGGGGTTTTCAGCGAGCAGTACGTC. The V and J genes are TRBV12-3 or TRBV12-4 and TRBJ2-7, with D unresolved. CDR3 length: 15 amino acids. Trimming pared 5 bases from V and 6 bases from J, leaving 20 bases between.

CDR3 sequence reads: CASSQGDGSYNEQFF. The CDR3 coding sequence is TGCGCCAGCAGCCAAGGGGACGGCTCCTACAATGAGCAGTTCTTC. The chain combines TRBV4-3 with TRBJ2-1; D assignment may be TRBD1 or TRBD2 (5 bases each). Between the trimmed V and J ends, which lost 1 base and 0 bases, there was a span of 7 bases. CDR1 and CDR2 from the germline V gene are LGHNA and YSLEER. CDR3 length equals 15 residues.

This sequence joins TRBV4-2 and TRBJ1-4; 8 bases are a match to TRBD1. The CDR3 is 18 residues long. Germline V gene data show CDR1 as LGHNA and CDR2 as YNFKEQ. V trimming: 5 bases; J trimming: 0 bases; junction bases outside the gene matches: 11. The CDR3 DNA reads as TGTGCCAGCAGCGAGGACAGGGCACTACTCGCAACTAATGAAAAACTGTTTTTT. Encoded protein: CASSEDRALLATNEKLFF.

In its sample, this clonotype was seen a few times. The CDR3 here is CASSFVRDSRYGYTF. DNA for the CDR3: TGTGCCAGCAGCTTTGTCAGGGACAGCAGATATGGCTACACCTTC. J is TRBJ1-2 and V is TRBV7-2, with TRBD1 matching 7 bases. Germline lookup yields CDR1 SGHTA and CDR2 FQGNSA. J lost 5 bases, V lost 3 bases, and 9 bases had no gene match. CDR3 length: 15 amino acids.

The rearrangement joins TRBV27 to TRBJ2-7; the D gene is possibly TRBD2 (5 bases). V was trimmed by 5 bases and J by 6 bases, leaving 20 bases between them. CDR1 is MNHEY, CDR2 SMNVEV, per germline (reference sequence). The CDR3 loop spans 15 amino acids. This CDR3 is CASSPGSRPGVEQYV. The CDR3 coding sequence is TGTGCCAGCAGTCCGGGGAGCAGGCCAGGAGTCGAGCAGTACGTC.

This clonotype has a handful of counts. V gene TRBV7-9 combines with J gene TRBJ1-2, with no clear D. V was shortened by 3 bases and J by 8 bases, with 10 bases between the two germline ends. The CDR3 runs to 12 residues. Germline CDR1 reads SEHNR; CDR2 reads FQNEAQ (reference sequence). The CDR3 sequence: CASSFLMEGYTF. The CDR3 DNA follows: TGTGCCAGCAGCTTCTTGATGGAGGGCTACACCTTC.

The chain employs TRBV7-9 and TRBJ1-1, with D possibly TRBD1 on 5 matching bases. Looked up from germline, CDR1 is SEHNR and CDR2 is FQNEAQ (reference sequence). V lost 3 bases to trimming and J lost 4 bases, with 21 bases between them. This CDR3 is 17 amino acids long. The CDR3 is CASSLGDVRQWGTEAFF. CDR3 DNA: TGTGCCAGCAGCTTGGGGGACGTGAGACAGTGGGGCACTGAAGCTTTCTTT. The full variable domain, its missing parts supplied by reference TRBV7-9 and TRBJ1-1, is DTGVSQNPRHKITKRGQNVTFRCDPISEHNRLYWYRQTLGQGPEFLTYFQNEAQLEKSRLLSDRFSAERPKGSFSTLEIQRTEQGDSAMYLCASSLGDVRQWGTEAFFGQGTRLTVV.

The chain has TRBV5-1 and TRBJ1-3; D is uncertain. CDR3 length: 14 residues. CDR1 and CDR2 from the germline V gene are SGHRS and YFSETQ. V shed 3 bases and J shed 0 bases, with 7 bases lying between them. The CDR3: CASSYDNSGNTIYF. CDR3 DNA: TGCGCCAGCAGCTACGACAACTCTGGAAACACCATATATTTT.

The chain couples TRBV29-1 to TRBJ2-4, with 8 bases that match TRBD2. Germline V CDR1 and CDR2: SQVTM, ANQGSEA. The CDR3 loop spans 17 amino acids. The V segment lost 4 bases and the J segment 0 bases; nucleotides outside the gene matches: 11. This CDR3 reads CSVVSSGGPIAKNIQYF. The CDR3 DNA reads TGCAGCGTTGTGTCCAGCGGGGGTCCTATAGCCAAAAACATTCAGTACTTC.

The sample holds many counts of this clonotype. This sequence joins TRBV7-9 and TRBJ2-7; no clear D gene. Trimming took off 1 base at V and 1 base at J, with 5 bases between the two ends. The CDR3 loop spans 13 amino acids. CDR1 is SEHNR, CDR2 FQNEAQ, per germline (reference sequence). The CDR3, as DNA: TGTGCCAGCAGCTTAGGTTTTTCCTACGAGCAGTACTTC. This encodes CASSLGFSYEQYF.

Remarks on this clonotype: A much larger clone differs by one base, so this may be a read error. The chain recombines TRBV10-3 with TRBJ1-1; no definite D call. CDR1 and CDR2 from the germline V gene are ENHRY and SYGVKD. Trimming removed 5 bases at V and 6 bases at J, with 19 bases between. This CDR3 has 15 amino acids. DNA for the CDR3: TGTGCCATCAGTCCAGGACGGCACCCCACGCCTGAAGCTTTCTTT. This encodes CAISPGRHPTPEAFF.

On this clonotype: This may be a read error: a much more frequent sequence differs by one nucleotide. The rearrangement links TRBV7-8 to TRBJ2-3, with TRBD2 matching over 7 bases. This CDR3 comprises 16 residues. Germline CDR1 SGHVS, CDR2 FQNEAQ. The CDR3 nucleotides are TGTGTCAGCAGCTTAGCCTCGGGGCGGGGGATAGATACGCAGTATTTT. Protein sequence: CVSSLASGRGIDTQYF.

This clonotype was seen many times. This chain connects TRBV6-1 to TRBJ1-1; TRBD1 is a possible D gene (5 bases). Germline V CDR1 and CDR2: MNHNS, SASEGT. V gave up 5 bases and J gave up 5 bases, with 12 bases separating them. CDR3 size: 13 residues. In nucleotides, the CDR3 is TGTGCCAGCAGTAGAGGGGTTGGGACTGAAGCTTTCTTT. Its protein is CASSRGVGTEAFF.

Ten or more counts support this clonotype. The chain couples TRBV5-6 to TRBJ2-2; D gene uncertain. Germline values: CDR1 SGHDT, CDR2 YYEEEE. Trimming removed 4 bases from V and 5 bases from J, with 3 bases in between. The length of the CDR3 is 11 residues. The DNA for the CDR3 is TGTGCCAGCAGCAAAACCGGGGAGCTGTTTTTT. As protein: CASSKTGELFF.

Ten or more counts support this clonotype. The chain is built from TRBV7-6 and TRBJ2-1; TRBD2 matches at 11 bases. The CDR3 is made up of 14 amino acids. The V segment lost 5 bases and the J segment 10 bases; nucleotides outside the gene matches: 7. From germline, CDR1 is SGHVS and CDR2 FNYEAQ. CDR3 sequence: CASSPASGGWEQFF. CDR3 in DNA: TGTGCCAGCAGCCCAGCTAGCGGGGGGTGGGAGCAGTTCTTC.

This clonotype was observed a few times. V and J are TRBV20-1 and TRBJ1-3, with D hard to call. This CDR3 spans 11 amino acids. V shed 4 bases and J shed 9 bases, with 10 bases lying between them. The germline V gene has CDR1 DFQATT and CDR2 SNEGSKA (reference sequence). The DNA for the CDR3 is TGCAGTGCTACCACCCCGGTCACCATATATTTT. The encoded protein is CSATTPVTIYF.

J is TRBJ2-7 and V is TRBV7-6, with 7 bases lining up with TRBD1. CDR3 length: 14 residues. Germline V gives CDR1 SGHVS, CDR2 FNYEAQ. Losses at the gene ends were 7 bases for V and 5 bases for J; bases not matched to a gene: 11. The CDR3 nucleotides are TGTGCCAGCATTCCCTACCGGGACAGTAACGAGCAGTACTTC. Translating it yields CASIPYRDSNEQYF.